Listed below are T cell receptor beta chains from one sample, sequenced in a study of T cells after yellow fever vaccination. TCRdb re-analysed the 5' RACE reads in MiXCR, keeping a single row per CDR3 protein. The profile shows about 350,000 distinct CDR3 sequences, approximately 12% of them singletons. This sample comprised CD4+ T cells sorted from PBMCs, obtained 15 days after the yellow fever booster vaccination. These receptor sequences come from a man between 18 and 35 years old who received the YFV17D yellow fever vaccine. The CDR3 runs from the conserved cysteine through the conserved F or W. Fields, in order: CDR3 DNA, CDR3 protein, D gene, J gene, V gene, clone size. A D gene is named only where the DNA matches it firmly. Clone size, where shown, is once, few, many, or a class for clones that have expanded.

TGCAGTGCCCCGACGGCAGGGGGGATTCAGCCCCAGCATTTT | CSAPTAGGIQPQHF | TRBD1 | TRBJ1-5 | TRBV20-1 | .
TGTGCCAGCAGTTACTCGGGGACAGGGAGCACAGATACGCAGTATTTT | CASSYSGTGSTDTQYF | TRBD1 | TRBJ2-3 | TRBV6-2/TRBV6-3 | few
TGTGCCAGCAGCCAAGGACTAATCACCGGGGAGCTGTTTTTT | CASSQGLITGELFF | . | TRBJ2-2 | TRBV3-1 | few
TGTGCCAGCAGTGATGGAGGGTCGAACACTGAAGCTTTCTTT | CASSDGGSNTEAFF | . | TRBJ1-1 | TRBV6-1 | few
TGTGCCAGCAGTCCGGGGCGGGGCCAGTACTTC | CASSPGRGQYF | . | TRBJ2-7 | TRBV12-3/TRBV12-4 | .
TGTGCCAGCAGCCTTAGGACAGGGGGACATCAGCCCCAGCATTTT | CASSLRTGGHQPQHF | TRBD1 | TRBJ1-5 | TRBV3-1 | .
TGTGCCAGCAGCCCTTTTGACATAGACTATGGCTACACCTTC | CASSPFDIDYGYTF | . | TRBJ1-2 | TRBV7-8 | .
TGTGCCAGCAGTTACGGCGGGGGAGGTGACACTGAAGCTTTCTTT | CASSYGGGGDTEAFF | . | TRBJ1-1 | TRBV6-2/TRBV6-3 | .
TGTGCCAGTAGTATTCGACAGCAAGAGCAGTTCTTC | CASSIRQQEQFF | . | TRBJ2-1 | TRBV19 | .
TGTGCCAGCAGTTACCGACAGGAAAACATTCAGTACTTC | CASSYRQENIQYF | . | TRBJ2-4 | TRBV6-6 | few
TGTGCCAGCAGTATAACAAACGATCAGCCCCAGCATTTT | CASSITNDQPQHF | . | TRBJ1-5 | TRBV12-3/TRBV12-4 | many
TGTGCCAGCAGCTTACCAGGGGACGGCACAGATACGCAGTATTTT | CASSLPGDGTDTQYF | . | TRBJ2-3 | TRBV5-6 | few
TGTGCCAGCTCGGAATCAGGTTACAATCAGCCCCAGCATTTT | CASSESGYNQPQHF | . | TRBJ1-5 | TRBV6-1 | .
TGTGCCAGTCGAGGGACTAAAATCCCCTACGAGCAGTACTTC | CASRGTKIPYEQYF | TRBD2 | TRBJ2-7 | TRBV25-1 | .
TGTGCCGGTAATACGGCCGCCCTGGGAAGCTATGGCTACACCTTC | CAGNTAALGSYGYTF | . | TRBJ1-2 | TRBV6-1 | few
TGTGCCAGCAGTTTGATAGACAGACAAGCTAACTATGGCTACACCTTC | CASSLIDRQANYGYTF | . | TRBJ1-2 | TRBV28 | few
TGTGCCAGCAGCCGTGACAGGGTTAGGAATAATTCACCCCTCCACTTT | CASSRDRVRNNSPLHF | TRBD1 | TRBJ1-6 | TRBV7-2 | .
TGTGCCAGCAGCCTCATGACAGGGGAAGGCTATGGCTACACCTTC | CASSLMTGEGYGYTF | TRBD1 | TRBJ1-2 | TRBV4-2 | few
TGTGCCGTCGGGACAGGGGAAGGTGAAAAACTGTTTTTT | CAVGTGEGEKLFF | TRBD1 | TRBJ1-4 | TRBV10-3 | .
TGTGCCAGCAGCCAAGTCGCCAGGGGGACCGAAAAACTGTTTTTT | CASSQVARGTEKLFF | TRBD1 | TRBJ1-4 | TRBV4-2 | .
TGTGCCAGCAGCATGAGACTACAAGATACGCAGTATTTT | CASSMRLQDTQYF | . | TRBJ2-3 | TRBV7-9 | .
TGCGCCAGCAGCCAAGGGACAGGTAAAGCTTTCTTT | CASSQGTGKAFF | TRBD1 | TRBJ1-1 | TRBV4-1 | few
TGTGCCAGCAGCCCCGGGGGGGCGGGGTCTACCCAGTACTTC | CASSPGGAGSTQYF | TRBD2 | TRBJ2-5 | TRBV7-2 | .
TGTGCCAGCAGCCGACGACAGGGGCGCCAGCCCCAGCATTTT | CASSRRQGRQPQHF | TRBD1 | TRBJ1-5 | TRBV6-2/TRBV6-3 | .
TGTGCCAGCAGTTTGGGGGGTGATAGCCAGCCCCAGCATTTT | CASSLGGDSQPQHF | . | TRBJ1-5 | TRBV28 | few
TGTGCTAGTGGTTTGGTGGGGGATTCACCCCTCCACTTT | CASGLVGDSPLHF | . | TRBJ1-6 | TRBV12-5 | .
TGTGCCAGTAGGCCCCTAGGGGTGGCCTCTAACTATGGCTACACCTTC | CASRPLGVASNYGYTF | . | TRBJ1-2 | TRBV19 | .
TGTGCCAGCAGCCAAGAGACGGGGGATAATTCACCCCTCCACTTT | CASSQETGDNSPLHF | . | TRBJ1-6 | TRBV4-2 | .
TGCAGTGCAGCCCGGTGGCAGCTGAACACTGAAGCTTTCTTT | CSAARWQLNTEAFF | . | TRBJ1-1 | TRBV20-1 | few
TGTGCCAGCAGCCAGGGACGAGGCTTCTGGCTGTTTTTT | CASSQGRGFWLFF | . | TRBJ1-4 | TRBV6-6 | few
TGTGCCACCAGTGACCCCGGGAGCACCGGGGAGCTGTTTTTT | CATSDPGSTGELFF | . | TRBJ2-2 | TRBV24-1 | .